The T cell receptor (beta chain) described here comes from a study of T cell changes during pregnancy in multiple sclerosis. Libraries were prepared by immunoSEQ multiplex PCR; TCRdb keeps only in-frame clonotypes and omits some of them. The sample has some 41,000 clones; approximately 90% are singletons. This clone was recorded only once. CDR1 and CDR2 (germline): SGDLS, YYNGEE. Trimming pared 0 bases from V and 6 bases from J, leaving 7 bases between. CDR3 length: 13 residues. The source of this sequence is a female donor with multiple sclerosis, enrolled in a pregnancy study. Sample: CD8+ T cells from peripheral blood mononuclear cells, taken in the first trimester of pregnancy. The rearrangement links TRBV9 to TRBJ2-4; D gene uncertain. In DNA form, the CDR3 reads TGTGCCAGCAGCGTAGCTGAAGCAAACATTCAGTACTTC. Translation gives CASSVAEANIQYF. The entire variable domain, with the rest obtained from reference TRBV9 and TRBJ2-4, is as follows: DSGVTQTPKHLITATGQRVTLRCSPRSGDLSVYWYQQSLDQGLQFLIQYYNGEERAKGNILERFSAQQFPDLHSELNLSSLELGDSALYFCASSVAEANIQYFGAGTRLSVL.